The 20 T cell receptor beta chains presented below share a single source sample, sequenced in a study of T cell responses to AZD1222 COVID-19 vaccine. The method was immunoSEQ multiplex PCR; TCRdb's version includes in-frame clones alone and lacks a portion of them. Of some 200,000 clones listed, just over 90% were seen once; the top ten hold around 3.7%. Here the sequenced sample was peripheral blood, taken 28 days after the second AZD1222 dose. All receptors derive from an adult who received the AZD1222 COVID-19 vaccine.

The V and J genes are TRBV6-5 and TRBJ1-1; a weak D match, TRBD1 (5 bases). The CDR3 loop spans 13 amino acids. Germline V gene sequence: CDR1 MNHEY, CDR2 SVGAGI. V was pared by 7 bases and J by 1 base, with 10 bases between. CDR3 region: CASIRAGNTEAFF. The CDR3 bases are TGTGCCAGCATCAGGGCCGGGAACACTGAAGCTTTCTTT.

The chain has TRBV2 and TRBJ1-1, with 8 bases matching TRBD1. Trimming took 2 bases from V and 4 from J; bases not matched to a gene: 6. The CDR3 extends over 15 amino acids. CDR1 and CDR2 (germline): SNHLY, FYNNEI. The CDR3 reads CASSEKSDRATEAFF. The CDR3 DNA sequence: TGTGCCAGCAGTGAAAAGTCGGACAGGGCCACTGAAGCTTTCTTT.

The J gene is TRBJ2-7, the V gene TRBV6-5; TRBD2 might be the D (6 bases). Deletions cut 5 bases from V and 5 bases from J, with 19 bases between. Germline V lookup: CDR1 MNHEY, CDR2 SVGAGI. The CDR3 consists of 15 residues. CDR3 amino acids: CASSTRPGAKHEQYF. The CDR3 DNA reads TGTGCCAGCAGTACCCGTCCGGGAGCGAAACACGAGCAGTACTTC.

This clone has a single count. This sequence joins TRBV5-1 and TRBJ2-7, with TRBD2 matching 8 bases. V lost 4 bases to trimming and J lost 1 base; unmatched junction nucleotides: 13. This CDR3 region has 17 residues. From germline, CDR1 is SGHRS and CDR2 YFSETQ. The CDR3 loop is CASSQASGRQASYEQYF. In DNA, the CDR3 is TGCGCCAGCAGCCAGGCTAGCGGGCGTCAGGCTTCCTACGAGCAGTACTTC. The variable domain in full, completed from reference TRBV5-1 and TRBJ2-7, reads KAGVTQTPRYLIKTRGQQVTLSCSPISGHRSVSWYQQTPGQGLQFLFEYFSETQRNKGNFPGRFSGRQFSNSRSEMNVSTLELGDSALYLCASSQASGRQASYEQYFGPGTRLTVT.

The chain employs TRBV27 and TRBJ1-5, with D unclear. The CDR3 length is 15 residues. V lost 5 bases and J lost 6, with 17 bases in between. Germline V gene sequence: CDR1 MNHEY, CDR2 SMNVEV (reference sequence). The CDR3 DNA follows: TGTGCCAGCAGTCCCCGTATGGGCAATTCTCAGCCCCAGCATTTT. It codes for CASSPRMGNSQPQHF.

The CDR3 spells CASSELGRGYDTEAFF. For the CDR3, the DNA is TGTGCCAGCAGTGAATTGGGCAGGGGGTATGACACTGAAGCTTTCTTT. The chain links TRBV6-1 to TRBJ1-1; 7 bases map to TRBD1. V gave up 2 bases and J gave up 3 bases; unmatched junction bases: 9. This CDR3 has 16 residues. Germline assignment: CDR1 MNHNS and CDR2 SASEGT.

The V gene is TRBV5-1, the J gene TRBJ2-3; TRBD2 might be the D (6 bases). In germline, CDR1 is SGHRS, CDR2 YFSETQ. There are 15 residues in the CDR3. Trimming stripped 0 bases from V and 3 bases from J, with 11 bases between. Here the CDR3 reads CASSLVGSGTDTQYF. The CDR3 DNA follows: TGCGCCAGCAGCTTGGTTGGTAGCGGAACAGATACGCAGTATTTT.

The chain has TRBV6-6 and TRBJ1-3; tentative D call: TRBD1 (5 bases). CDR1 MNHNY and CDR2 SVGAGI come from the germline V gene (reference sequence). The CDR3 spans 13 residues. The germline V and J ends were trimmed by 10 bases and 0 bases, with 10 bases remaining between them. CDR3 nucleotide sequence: TGTGCCACTCCGGGGGTCTCTGGAAACACCATATATTTT. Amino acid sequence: CATPGVSGNTIYF.

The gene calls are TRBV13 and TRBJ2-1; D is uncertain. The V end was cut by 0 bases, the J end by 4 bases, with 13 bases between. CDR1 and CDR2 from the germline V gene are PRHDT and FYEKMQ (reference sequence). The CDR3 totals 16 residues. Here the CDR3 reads CASSLGRARPYNEQFF. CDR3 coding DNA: TGTGCCAGCAGCTTAGGACGGGCTAGACCATACAATGAGCAGTTCTTC.

This CDR3 reads CASSRLDSGELFF. The CDR3, as DNA: TGTGCCAGCAGCAGACTAGATTCCGGGGAGCTGTTTTTT. The V call is TRBV2, the J call TRBJ2-2, with D possibly TRBD2 on 6 matching bases. CDR3 size: 13 residues. Trimming removed 6 bases at V and 6 bases at J, with 11 bases between. Germline V gene lookup returns CDR1 SNHLY and CDR2 FYNNEI.

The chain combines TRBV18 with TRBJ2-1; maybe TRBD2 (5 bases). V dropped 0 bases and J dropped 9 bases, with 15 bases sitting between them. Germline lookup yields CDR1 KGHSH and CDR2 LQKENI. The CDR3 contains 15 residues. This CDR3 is CASSPPAPVEGEQFF. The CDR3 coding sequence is TGTGCCAGCTCACCACCTGCGCCCGTTGAGGGTGAGCAGTTCTTC.

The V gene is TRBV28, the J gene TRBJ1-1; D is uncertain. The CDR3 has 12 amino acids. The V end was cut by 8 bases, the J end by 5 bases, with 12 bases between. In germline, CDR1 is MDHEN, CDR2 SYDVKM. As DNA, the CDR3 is TGTGCCAGCCGACCTGCCCAAACTGAAGCTTTCTTT. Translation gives CASRPAQTEAFF.

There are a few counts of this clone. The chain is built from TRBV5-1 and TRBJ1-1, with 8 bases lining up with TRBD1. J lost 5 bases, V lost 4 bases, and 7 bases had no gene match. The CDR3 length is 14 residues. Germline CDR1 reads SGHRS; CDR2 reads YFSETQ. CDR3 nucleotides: TGCGCCAGCAGCCAGCAGGGGGCTGGGACTGAAGCTTTCTTT. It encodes CASSQQGAGTEAFF.

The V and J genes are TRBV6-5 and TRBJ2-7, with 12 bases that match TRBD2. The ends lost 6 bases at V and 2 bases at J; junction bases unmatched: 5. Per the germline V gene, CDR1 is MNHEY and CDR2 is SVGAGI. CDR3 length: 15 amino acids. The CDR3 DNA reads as TGTGCCAGCAGCCCACTAGCGGGAGGACCCTACGAGCAGTACTTC. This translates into CASSPLAGGPYEQYF.

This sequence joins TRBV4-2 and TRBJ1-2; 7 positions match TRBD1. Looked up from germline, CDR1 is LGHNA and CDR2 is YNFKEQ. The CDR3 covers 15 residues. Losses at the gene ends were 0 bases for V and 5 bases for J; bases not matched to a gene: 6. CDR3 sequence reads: CASSQDSQGEYGYTF. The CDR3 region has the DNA TGTGCCAGCAGCCAAGATAGCCAGGGGGAATATGGCTACACCTTC.

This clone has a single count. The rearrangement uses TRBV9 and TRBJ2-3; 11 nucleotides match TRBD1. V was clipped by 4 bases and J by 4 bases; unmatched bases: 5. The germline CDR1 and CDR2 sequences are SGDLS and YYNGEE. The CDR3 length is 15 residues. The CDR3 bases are TGTGCCAGCAGCCCGGACAGGGGGCGATCAGATACGCAGTATTTT. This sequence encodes CASSPDRGRSDTQYF.

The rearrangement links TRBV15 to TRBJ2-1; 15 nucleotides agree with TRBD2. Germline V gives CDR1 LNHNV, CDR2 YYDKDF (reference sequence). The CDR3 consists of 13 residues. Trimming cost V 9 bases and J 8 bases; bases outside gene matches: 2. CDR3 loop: CATRTSGRDEQFF. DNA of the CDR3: TGTGCCACGCGGACTAGCGGGAGGGATGAGCAGTTCTTC.

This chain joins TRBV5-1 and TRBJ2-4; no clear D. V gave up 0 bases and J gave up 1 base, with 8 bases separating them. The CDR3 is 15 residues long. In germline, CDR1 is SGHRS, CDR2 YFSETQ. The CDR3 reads CASSLGAVAKNIQYF. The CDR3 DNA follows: TGCGCCAGCAGCTTGGGGGCCGTTGCCAAAAACATTCAGTACTTC.

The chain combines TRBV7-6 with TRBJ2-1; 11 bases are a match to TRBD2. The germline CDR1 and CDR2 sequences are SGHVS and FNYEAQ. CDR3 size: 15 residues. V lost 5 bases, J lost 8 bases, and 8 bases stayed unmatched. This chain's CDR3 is CASSTSGRGPHEQFF. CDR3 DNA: TGTGCCAGCAGCACTAGCGGGAGAGGTCCCCATGAGCAGTTCTTC.

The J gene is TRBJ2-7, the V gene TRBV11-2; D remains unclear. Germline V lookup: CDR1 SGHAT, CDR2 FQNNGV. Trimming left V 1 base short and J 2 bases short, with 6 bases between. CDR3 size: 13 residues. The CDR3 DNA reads TGTGCCAGCAGCTTAGTTCAGACCTACGAGCAGTACTTC. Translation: CASSLVQTYEQYF. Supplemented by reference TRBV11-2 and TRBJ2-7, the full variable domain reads EAGVAQSPRYKIIEKRQSVAFWCNPISGHATLYWYQQILGQGPKLLIQFQNNGVVDDSQLPKDRFSAERLKGVDSTLKIQPAKLEDSAVYLCASSLVQTYEQYFGPGTRLTVT.